A selection of T cell receptor beta chains follows, all from one sample in a study of long-term antiretroviral therapy in people with HIV. Produced via immunoSEQ multiplex PCR; TCRdb's table is partial and in-frame only. The sample records tens of thousands of clones, almost 85% being singletons. The sequencing here drew on unsorted PBMCs, taken 0.3 years after starting antiretroviral therapy. These receptors all stem from a man aged 50-59 years with HIV. Each CDR3 is given with its conserved first and last residue. D genes are given only for firm matches. Only some rows state a clone size, as once, few, many or a class for expanded clones.

v_gene	j_gene	abundance	d_gene	CDR3nt	CDR3aa
TRBV27	TRBJ1-5	NA	NA	TGTGCCAGCAGTTTAAGAGGGGGTGGCAATCAGCCCCAGCATTTT	CASSLRGGGNQPQHF
TRBV6-5	TRBJ1-1	NA	NA	TGTGCCAGCAGTTTACGTACGGGAGGCTATGAAGCTTTCTTT	CASSLRTGGYEAFF
TRBV5-6	TRBJ2-4	NA	NA	TGTGCCAGCACCCTAACACCGCTAGCCAAAAACATTCAGTACTTC	CASTLTPLAKNIQYF
TRBV7-9	TRBJ2-1	NA	TRBD2	TGTGCCAGCATCAGCCTTGAGGGTAGCGGGCGTATTAATGAGCAGTTCTTC	CASISLEGSGRINEQFF
TRBV7-2	TRBJ2-7	once	NA	TGTGCCAGCAGCCCCCGCGGCAGGGGGAGGAGGTACGAGCAGTACTTC	CASSPRGRGRRYEQYF
TRBV27	TRBJ1-1	NA	NA	TGTGCCAGCAGTTTATCCAACAGCGGAGTGGCTTTCTTT	CASSLSNSGVAFF
TRBV19	TRBJ2-1	NA	TRBD2	TGTGCCAGTAGTCCCCAGTGGGCGGGAGTGCACAATGAGCAGTTCTTC	CASSPQWAGVHNEQFF
TRBV4-1	TRBJ1-1	NA	NA	TGCGCCAGCAGCCCCTACGGTAACTGGGGCACTGAAGCTTTCTTT	CASSPYGNWGTEAFF
TRBV19	TRBJ2-7	NA	TRBD2	TGTGCCAGCCGCCCGGGACTAGCGGGCCCAAGCCACGAGCAGTACTTC	CASRPGLAGPSHEQYF
TRBV5-1	TRBJ2-5	NA	NA	TGCGCCAGCAGTCGGGCGAGGGGGGAGACCCAGTACTTC	CASSRARGETQYF
TRBV11-2	TRBJ1-5	NA	NA	TGTGCCAGCAGCTTAGGACCGGGGCAGCCCCAGCATTTT	CASSLGPGQPQHF
TRBV18	TRBJ1-2	NA	TRBD1	TGTGCCAGCTCTCTCCCGGGACAGGGGGCTCGAGGCTACACCTTC	CASSLPGQGARGYTF
TRBV7-9	TRBJ1-6	NA	TRBD1	TGTGCCAGCAGCCAAGCGGGACAGGCAGCCGCCTATAATTCACCCCTCCACTTT	CASSQAGQAAAYNSPLHF
TRBV5-6	TRBJ1-4	NA	TRBD1	TGTGCCAGCAGCTTCCGCCCGACAGGGACCGAGGGAAAACTGTTTTTT	CASSFRPTGTEGKLFF
TRBV6-5	TRBJ2-7	NA	NA	TGTGCCAGCAGTTACGAGAGAGCCTACGAGCAGTACTTC	CASSYERAYEQYF
TRBV11-2	TRBJ2-7	NA	NA	TGTGCCAGCAGCTTAGAGAGAACAACCTACGAGCAGTACTTC	CASSLERTTYEQYF
TRBV7-2	TRBJ1-5	NA	NA	TGTGCCAGCAGCTTAGAACGGGGTCAGCCCCAGCATTTT	CASSLERGQPQHF
TRBV28	TRBJ2-1	once	TRBD2	TGTGCCAGCAGACCAACTAGCGGGGGGCTTAGGGGTGGTGAGCAGTTCTTC	CASRPTSGGLRGGEQFF
TRBV29-1	TRBJ2-7	NA	NA	TGCAGCGTTGTATCTGGGGGCACCTACGAGCAGTACTTC	CSVVSGGTYEQYF
TRBV7-2	TRBJ2-7	few	NA	TGTGCCAGCAGCCCTGCCTACGAGCAGTACTTC	CASSPAYEQYF
TRBV27	TRBJ1-1	NA	NA	TGTGCCAGCAGTCTCGACTGGACGAACACTGAAGCTTTCTTT	CASSLDWTNTEAFF
TRBV7-8	TRBJ2-2	NA	TRBD1	TGTGCCAGCAGCCCAGGGCCCAGGACAGGGTTCTCCGGGGAGCTGTTTTTT	CASSPGPRTGFSGELFF
TRBV4-1	TRBJ2-1	once	NA	TGCGCCAGCAGCCAAGTCAGGACTACTTACTCCTACAATGAGCAGTTCTTC	CASSQVRTTYSYNEQFF
TRBV4-1	TRBJ2-2	NA	NA	TGCGCCAGCAGCCAAGTGAAAGGGAACACCGGGGAGCTGTTTTTT	CASSQVKGNTGELFF
TRBV19	TRBJ1-5	NA	NA	TGTGCCAGTAGTATTCGACGGATCACTTCTAGTCAGCCCCAGCATTTT	CASSIRRITSSQPQHF
TRBV5-6	TRBJ1-2	few	NA	TGTGCCAGCAGCCGAGACCACAGGGCCAATGGCTACACCTTC	CASSRDHRANGYTF
TRBV7-2	TRBJ2-3	NA	TRBD2	TGTGCCAGCAGCTCCTTTCCGGGAGGGTGGCCGGATACGCAGTATTTT	CASSSFPGGWPDTQYF
TRBV6-6	TRBJ1-6	NA	NA	TGTGCCAGCAGTTTTTTCCCTAATAATTCACCCCTCCACTTT	CASSFFPNNSPLHF
TRBV28	TRBJ1-2	NA	NA	TGTCTCTCGGGGCAGAACTATGGCTACACCTTC	CLSGQNYGYTF
TRBV6-6	TRBJ2-7	NA	NA	TGTGCCAGCAGTTACCGGCAGGGGACCTACGAGCAGTACTTC	CASSYRQGTYEQYF
TRBV10-3	TRBJ2-7	NA	NA	TGTGCCATCAGTGAAGACCCCTACGAGCAGTACTTC	CAISEDPYEQYF
TRBV5-1	TRBJ2-5	NA	TRBD1	TGCGCCAGCAGTCCTGGTGGGACAGGAGGGTTCGGGACCCAGTACTTC	CASSPGGTGGFGTQYF
TRBV30	TRBJ1-1	NA	NA	TGTGCCTGGAAAAGGGGGATGAACACTGAAGCTTTCTTT	CAWKRGMNTEAFF
TRBV7-8	TRBJ2-1	NA	NA	TGTGCCAGCAGCTTAGTAGCTAGCACCCAAGGTGAGCAGTTCTTC	CASSLVASTQGEQFF
TRBV15	TRBJ2-7	NA	NA	TGTGCCACCAGCCCCGGGCCGCCACCCCTCTACGAGCAGTACTTC	CATSPGPPPLYEQYF
TRBV4-3	TRBJ2-7	NA	TRBD1	TGCGCCAGCAGCCAAGGACAGGGTAATCCGTACGAGCAGTACTTC	CASSQGQGNPYEQYF
TRBV28	TRBJ2-7	NA	TRBD2	TGTGCCAGCAGCCTGCTAGCGGGGCCCTACGAGCAGTACTTC	CASSLLAGPYEQYF
TRBV28	TRBJ1-2	NA	NA	TGTGCCAGCAGTTTGGGCAGGAACTATGGCTACACCTTC	CASSLGRNYGYTF
TRBV7-2	TRBJ1-3	few	TRBD1	TGTGCCAGCAGCCCCCGGGACAGGGGGACGGGAAACACCATATATTTT	CASSPRDRGTGNTIYF
TRBV10-3	TRBJ2-1	NA	NA	TGTGCCATCAGTGAGTCGGGCTCGCTCTACAATGAGCAGTTCTTC	CAISESGSLYNEQFF
TRBV19	TRBJ1-2	NA	NA	TGTGCCAGTAGGCCGGGACCATCTAACTATGGCTACACCTTC	CASRPGPSNYGYTF